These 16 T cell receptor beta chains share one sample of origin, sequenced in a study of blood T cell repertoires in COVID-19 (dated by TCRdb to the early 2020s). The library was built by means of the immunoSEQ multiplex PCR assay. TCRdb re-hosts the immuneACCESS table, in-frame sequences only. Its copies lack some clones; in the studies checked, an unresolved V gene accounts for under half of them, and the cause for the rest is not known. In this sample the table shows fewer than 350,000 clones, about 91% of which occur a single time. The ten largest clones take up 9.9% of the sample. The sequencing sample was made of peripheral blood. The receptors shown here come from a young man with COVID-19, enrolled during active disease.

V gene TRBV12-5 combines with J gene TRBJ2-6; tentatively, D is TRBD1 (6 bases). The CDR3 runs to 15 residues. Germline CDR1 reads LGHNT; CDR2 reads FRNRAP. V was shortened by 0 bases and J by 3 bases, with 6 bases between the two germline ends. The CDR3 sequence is CASGLVRGGANVLTF. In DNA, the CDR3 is TGTGCTAGTGGTTTGGTCAGGGGTGGGGCCAACGTCCTGACTTTC.

CDR3 bases: TGCGCCAGCAGCTCCCCGGGGGGGCCGAACACCGGGGAGCTGTTTTTT. It yields the protein CASSSPGGPNTGELFF. The rearrangement joins TRBV5-1 to TRBJ2-2; TRBD2 matches 8 bases. Germline V gives CDR1 SGHRS, CDR2 YFSETQ. V lost 3 bases to trimming and J lost 0 bases; unmatched junction nucleotides: 4. The CDR3 is 16 residues long.

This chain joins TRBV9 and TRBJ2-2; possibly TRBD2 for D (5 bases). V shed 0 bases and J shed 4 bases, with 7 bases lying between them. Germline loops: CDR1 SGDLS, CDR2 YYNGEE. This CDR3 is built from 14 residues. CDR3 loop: CASSVAGFTGELFF. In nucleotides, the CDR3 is TGTGCCAGCAGCGTAGCGGGATTCACCGGGGAGCTGTTTTTT. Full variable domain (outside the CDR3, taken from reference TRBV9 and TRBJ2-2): DSGVTQTPKHLITATGQRVTLRCSPRSGDLSVYWYQQSLDQGLQFLIQYYNGEERAKGNILERFSAQQFPDLHSELNLSSLELGDSALYFCASSVAGFTGELFFGEGSRLTVL.

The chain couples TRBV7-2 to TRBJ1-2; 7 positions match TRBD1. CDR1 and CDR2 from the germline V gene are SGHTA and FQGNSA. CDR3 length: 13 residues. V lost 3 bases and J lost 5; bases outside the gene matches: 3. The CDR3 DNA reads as TGTGCCAGCAGCTTTGACAGGGAATATGGCTACACCTTC. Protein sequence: CASSFDREYGYTF.

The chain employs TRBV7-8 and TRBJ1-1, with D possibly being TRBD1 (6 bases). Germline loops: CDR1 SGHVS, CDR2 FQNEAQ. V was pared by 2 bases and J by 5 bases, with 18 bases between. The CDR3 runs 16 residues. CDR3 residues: CASSLYGRGVATEAFF. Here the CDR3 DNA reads TGTGCCAGCAGCTTATACGGGAGGGGGGTTGCGACTGAAGCTTTCTTT. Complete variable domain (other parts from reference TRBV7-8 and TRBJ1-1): GAGVSQSPRYKVAKRGQDVALRCDPISGHVSLFWYQQALGQGPEFLTYFQNEAQLDKSGLPSDRFFAERPEGSVSTLKIQRTQQEDSAVYLCASSLYGRGVATEAFFGQGTRLTVV.

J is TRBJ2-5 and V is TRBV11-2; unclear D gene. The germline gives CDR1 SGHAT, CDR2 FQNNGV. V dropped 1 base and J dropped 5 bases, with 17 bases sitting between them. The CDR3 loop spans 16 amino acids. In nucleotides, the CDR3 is TGTGCCAGCAGCTTAGGGTCCAGTCCCCCTTCGGAGACCCAGTACTTC. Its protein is CASSLGSSPPSETQYF.

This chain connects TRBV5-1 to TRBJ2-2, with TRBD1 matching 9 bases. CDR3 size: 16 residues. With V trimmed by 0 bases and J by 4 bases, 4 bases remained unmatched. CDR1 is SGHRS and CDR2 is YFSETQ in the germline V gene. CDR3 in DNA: TGCGCCAGCAGCTTGGTGGGACAGGGCGGCACCGGGGAGCTGTTTTTT. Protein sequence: CASSLVGQGGTGELFF.

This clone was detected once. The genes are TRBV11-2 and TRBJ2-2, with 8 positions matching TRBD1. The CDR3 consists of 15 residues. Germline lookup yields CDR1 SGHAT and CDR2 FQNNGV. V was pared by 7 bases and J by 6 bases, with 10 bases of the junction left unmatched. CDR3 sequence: CASTQRAGGSGELFF. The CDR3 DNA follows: TGTGCCAGCACTCAAAGGGCAGGGGGCTCCGGGGAGCTGTTTTTT.

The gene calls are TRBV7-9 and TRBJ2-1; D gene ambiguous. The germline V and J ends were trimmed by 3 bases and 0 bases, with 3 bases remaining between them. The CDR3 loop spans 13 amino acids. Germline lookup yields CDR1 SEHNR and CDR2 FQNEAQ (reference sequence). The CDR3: CASSLSSYNEQFF. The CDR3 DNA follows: TGTGCCAGCAGCTTGAGCTCCTACAATGAGCAGTTCTTC.

CDR3 in DNA: TGTGCCAGCGCTGACGGGGGGTGGACCGAGGTAGGATCAGATACGCAGTATTTT. This translates into CASADGGWTEVGSDTQYF. This rearrangement joins TRBV2 to TRBJ2-3, with TRBD2 matching over 7 bases. Germline V gene sequence: CDR1 SNHLY, CDR2 FYNNEI. The length of the CDR3 is 18 residues. With V trimmed by 8 bases and J by 4 bases, 21 bases remained unmatched.

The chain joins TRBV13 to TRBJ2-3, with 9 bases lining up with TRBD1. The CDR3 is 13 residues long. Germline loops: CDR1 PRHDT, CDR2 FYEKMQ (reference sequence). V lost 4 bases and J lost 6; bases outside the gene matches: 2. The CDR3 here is CASSSTGGDTQYF. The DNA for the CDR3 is TGTGCCAGCAGCTCGACAGGGGGGGATACGCAGTATTTT.

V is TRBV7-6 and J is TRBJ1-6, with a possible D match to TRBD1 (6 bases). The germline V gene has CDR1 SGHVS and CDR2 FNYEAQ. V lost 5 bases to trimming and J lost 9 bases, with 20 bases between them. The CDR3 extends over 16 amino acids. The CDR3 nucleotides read TGTGCCAGCAGCCCTTACCTCGGACAGTCGGCTTCACCCCTCCACTTT. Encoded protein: CASSPYLGQSASPLHF. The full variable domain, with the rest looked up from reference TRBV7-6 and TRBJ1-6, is GAGVSQSPRYKVTKRGQDVALRCDPISGHVSLYWYRQALGQGPEFLTYFNYEAQQDKSGLPNDRFSAERPEGSISTLTIQRTEQRDSAMYRCASSPYLGQSASPLHFGNGTRLTVT.

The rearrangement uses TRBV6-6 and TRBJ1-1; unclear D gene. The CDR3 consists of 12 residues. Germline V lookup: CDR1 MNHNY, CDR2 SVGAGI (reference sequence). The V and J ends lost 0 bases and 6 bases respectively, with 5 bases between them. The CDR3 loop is CASSYSSSEAFF. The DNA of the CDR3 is TGTGCCAGCAGTTACTCGAGTTCTGAAGCTTTCTTT.

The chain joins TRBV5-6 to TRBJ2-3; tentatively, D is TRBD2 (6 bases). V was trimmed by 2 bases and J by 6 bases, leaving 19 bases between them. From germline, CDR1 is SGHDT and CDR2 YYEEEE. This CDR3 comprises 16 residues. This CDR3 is CASSFYGRADLDTQYF. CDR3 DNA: TGTGCCAGCAGCTTTTACGGGAGAGCGGATTTGGATACGCAGTATTTT.

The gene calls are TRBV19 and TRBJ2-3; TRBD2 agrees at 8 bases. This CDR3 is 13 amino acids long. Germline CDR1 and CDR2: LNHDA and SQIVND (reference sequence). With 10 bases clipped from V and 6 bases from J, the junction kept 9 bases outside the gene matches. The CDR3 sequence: CATQAGAEDTQYF. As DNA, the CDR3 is TGTGCCACCCAAGCGGGAGCTGAGGATACGCAGTATTTT.

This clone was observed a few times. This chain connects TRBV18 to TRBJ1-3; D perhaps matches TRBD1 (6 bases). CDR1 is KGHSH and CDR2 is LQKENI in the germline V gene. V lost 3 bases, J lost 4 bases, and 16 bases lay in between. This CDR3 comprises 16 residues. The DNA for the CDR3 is TGTGCCAGCTCACCGGACCTACAGGGATCCGGAAACACCATATATTTT. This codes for CASSPDLQGSGNTIYF.